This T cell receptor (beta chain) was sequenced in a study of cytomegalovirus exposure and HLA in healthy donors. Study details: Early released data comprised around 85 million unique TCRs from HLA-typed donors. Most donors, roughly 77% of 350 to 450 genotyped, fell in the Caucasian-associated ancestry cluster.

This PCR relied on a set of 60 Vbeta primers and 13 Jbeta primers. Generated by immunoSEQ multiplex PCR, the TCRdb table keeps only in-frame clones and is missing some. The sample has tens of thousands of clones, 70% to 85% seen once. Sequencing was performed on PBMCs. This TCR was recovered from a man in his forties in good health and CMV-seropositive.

This CDR3 is CASSPRRETQYF. CDR3 sequence (DNA): TGTGCCAGCAGTCCTAGGCGGGAGACCCAGTACTTC. The chain is built from TRBV6-1 and TRBJ2-5; D remains ambiguous. Germline lookup yields CDR1 MNHNS and CDR2 SASEGT. Trimming took off 5 bases at V and 5 bases at J, with 9 bases between the two ends. This CDR3 spans 12 amino acids.